The rows below give T cell receptor beta chains drawn from one sample of a study of CD8 T cells in ankylosing spondylitis. Using its own MiXCR run on the 5' RACE reads, TCRdb lists one record per CDR3 protein. The repertoire holds approximately 350,000 distinct CDR3 sequences, with about 14% as singletons. Sequencing was done on a sample of blood, either unsorted or a sorted T cell fraction (not recorded which). These receptors came from a male donor with ankylosing spondylitis or in good health (not recorded which). Both conserved end residues are part of each CDR3. A D gene is named only where the DNA matches it firmly. Only part of the rows carry a size: once, few, many, or a class if the clone is expanded.

v_gene: TRBV20-1
abundance: -
d_gene: -
j_gene: TRBJ2-1
CDR3aa: CSASSGLASYNEQFF
CDR3nt: TGCAGTGCTAGCTCGGGGCTAGCCTCCTACAATGAGCAGTTCTTC

v_gene: TRBV29-1
abundance: -
d_gene: -
j_gene: TRBJ2-7
CDR3aa: CSVESDRKGQYF
CDR3nt: TGCAGCGTTGAATCCGACCGTAAGGGGCAGTACTTC

v_gene: TRBV3-1
abundance: few
d_gene: TRBD1
j_gene: TRBJ2-7
CDR3aa: CASSQPSGTEDEQYF
CDR3nt: TGTGCCAGCAGCCAACCTTCCGGGACAGAGGACGAGCAGTACTTC

v_gene: TRBV5-1
abundance: -
d_gene: -
j_gene: TRBJ1-6
CDR3aa: CASSLPRDNSPLHF
CDR3nt: TGCGCCAGCAGCTTGCCCAGGGACAATTCACCCCTCCACTTT

v_gene: TRBV12-3/TRBV12-4
abundance: many
d_gene: -
j_gene: TRBJ1-5
CDR3aa: CASSQDGNQPQHF
CDR3nt: TGTGCCAGCAGTCAGGACGGGAATCAGCCCCAGCATTTT

v_gene: TRBV15
abundance: -
d_gene: -
j_gene: TRBJ1-1
CDR3aa: CATSRDSVTRENTEAFF
CDR3nt: TGTGCCACCAGCAGAGATTCGGTTACACGGGAGAACACTGAAGCTTTCTTT

v_gene: TRBV25-1
abundance: -
d_gene: -
j_gene: TRBJ1-5
CDR3aa: CASSGGAGAQHF
CDR3nt: TGTGCCAGCAGTGGGGGAGCCGGAGCCCAGCATTTT

v_gene: TRBV5-8
abundance: -
d_gene: -
j_gene: TRBJ1-2
CDR3aa: CASSLAGLAGYTF
CDR3nt: TGTGCCAGCAGCTTGGCAGGTTTAGCGGGCTACACCTTC

v_gene: TRBV10-3
abundance: -
d_gene: -
j_gene: TRBJ1-2
CDR3aa: CAISVGGTVYGYTF
CDR3nt: TGTGCCATCAGCGTCGGAGGGACGGTCTATGGCTACACCTTC

v_gene: TRBV7-2
abundance: -
d_gene: -
j_gene: TRBJ2-7
CDR3aa: CASSLGSHRTSYEQYF
CDR3nt: TGTGCCAGCAGCTTAGGTTCGCACCGAACCTCCTACGAGCAGTACTTC

v_gene: TRBV18
abundance: few
d_gene: -
j_gene: TRBJ2-5
CDR3aa: CASSPRQGAVETQYF
CDR3nt: TGTGCCAGCTCACCTCGGCAAGGGGCGGTGGAGACCCAGTACTTC

v_gene: TRBV12-3/TRBV12-4
abundance: many
d_gene: -
j_gene: TRBJ2-2
CDR3aa: CASSLTGVAGELFF
CDR3nt: TGTGCCAGCAGTTTAACGGGGGTGGCCGGGGAGCTGTTTTTT

v_gene: TRBV5-6
abundance: few
d_gene: -
j_gene: TRBJ2-1
CDR3aa: CASSSFSDLSSYNEQFF
CDR3nt: TGTGCCAGCAGCTCCTTTAGCGATCTGAGCTCCTACAATGAGCAGTTCTTC

v_gene: TRBV10-3
abundance: -
d_gene: -
j_gene: TRBJ2-2
CDR3aa: CAVSESPLGGELFF
CDR3nt: TGTGCCGTCAGTGAAAGTCCGCTCGGCGGGGAGCTGTTTTTT

v_gene: TRBV10-2
abundance: few
d_gene: -
j_gene: TRBJ1-1
CDR3aa: CASSESTPEAFF
CDR3nt: TGCGCCAGCAGTGAGTCAACACCTGAAGCTTTCTTT

v_gene: TRBV2
abundance: few
d_gene: TRBD2
j_gene: TRBJ2-1
CDR3aa: CASSGLAGAYEQFF
CDR3nt: TGTGCCAGCAGTGGACTAGCGGGGGCATATGAGCAGTTCTTC

v_gene: TRBV7-9
abundance: -
d_gene: TRBD2
j_gene: TRBJ2-2
CDR3aa: CASSPRLAANTGELFF
CDR3nt: TGTGCCAGCAGCCCGAGACTAGCGGCAAACACCGGGGAGCTGTTTTTT

v_gene: TRBV3-1
abundance: -
d_gene: -
j_gene: TRBJ2-1
CDR3aa: CASSLPARDEQFF
CDR3nt: TGTGCCAGCAGCCTCCCGGCAAGGGATGAGCAGTTCTTC

v_gene: TRBV6-1
abundance: few
d_gene: -
j_gene: TRBJ2-2
CDR3aa: CASSGLGGPTGELFF
CDR3nt: TGTGCCAGCAGTGGGTTGGGGGGCCCCACCGGGGAGCTGTTTTTT

v_gene: TRBV5-1
abundance: few
d_gene: -
j_gene: TRBJ1-2
CDR3aa: CASSLFTGSYGYTF
CDR3nt: TGCGCCAGCAGCTTGTTCACAGGCTCCTATGGCTACACCTTC

v_gene: TRBV12-3/TRBV12-4
abundance: few
d_gene: TRBD1
j_gene: TRBJ2-7
CDR3aa: CASRRQGRGYEQYF
CDR3nt: TGTGCCAGCAGGAGACAGGGGAGAGGCTACGAGCAGTACTTC

v_gene: TRBV6-5
abundance: -
d_gene: TRBD1
j_gene: TRBJ1-3
CDR3aa: CASSYSTGAGNTIYF
CDR3nt: TGTGCCAGCAGTTACTCGACAGGGGCCGGAAACACCATATATTTT

v_gene: TRBV11-2
abundance: -
d_gene: -
j_gene: TRBJ2-1
CDR3aa: CASSLDWLAPEQFF
CDR3nt: TGTGCCAGCAGCTTAGATTGGCTAGCCCCTGAGCAGTTCTTC

v_gene: TRBV14
abundance: few
d_gene: -
j_gene: TRBJ1-1
CDR3aa: CASSQSANTEAFF
CDR3nt: TGTGCCAGCAGCCAATCTGCGAACACTGAAGCTTTCTTT

v_gene: TRBV5-1
abundance: many
d_gene: TRBD1
j_gene: TRBJ1-2
CDR3aa: CASSPAGTGSGYTF
CDR3nt: TGCGCCAGCAGCCCTGCCGGGACAGGGAGCGGCTACACCTTC

v_gene: TRBV20-1
abundance: -
d_gene: -
j_gene: TRBJ1-1
CDR3aa: CSAGDGGMNTEAFF
CDR3nt: TGCAGTGCTGGCGACGGGGGAATGAACACTGAAGCTTTCTTT

v_gene: TRBV29-1
abundance: few
d_gene: TRBD1
j_gene: TRBJ1-2
CDR3aa: CSVGIRTGFNYGYTF
CDR3nt: TGCAGCGTTGGAATCAGGACAGGTTTTAACTATGGCTACACCTTC

v_gene: TRBV4-2
abundance: few
d_gene: -
j_gene: TRBJ2-3
CDR3aa: CASSQTVSVHTQYF
CDR3nt: TGTGCCAGCAGCCAAACGGTATCAGTACATACGCAGTATTTT

v_gene: TRBV10-3
abundance: -
d_gene: -
j_gene: TRBJ2-1
CDR3aa: CAISALERNEQFF
CDR3nt: TGTGCCATCAGTGCCTTGGAACGGAATGAGCAGTTCTTC

v_gene: TRBV7-9
abundance: -
d_gene: -
j_gene: TRBJ2-7
CDR3aa: CASSFGTWSSYEQYF
CDR3nt: TGTGCCAGCAGCTTCGGGACGTGGAGCTCCTACGAGCAGTACTTC

v_gene: TRBV12-3/TRBV12-4
abundance: few
d_gene: TRBD2
j_gene: TRBJ2-4
CDR3aa: CASSFSTSGIGYIQYF
CDR3nt: TGTGCCAGCAGTTTCTCGACTAGCGGGATAGGATACATTCAGTACTTC

v_gene: TRBV12-3/TRBV12-4
abundance: -
d_gene: TRBD2
j_gene: TRBJ2-7
CDR3aa: CASSLMGLAGAYEQYF
CDR3nt: TGTGCCAGCAGTTTGATGGGACTAGCGGGGGCCTACGAGCAGTACTTC

v_gene: TRBV28
abundance: -
d_gene: -
j_gene: TRBJ2-7
CDR3aa: CASSRQGGYEQYF
CDR3nt: TGTGCCAGCAGCAGACAGGGAGGATACGAGCAGTACTTC

v_gene: TRBV5-1
abundance: once
d_gene: -
j_gene: TRBJ2-5
CDR3aa: CASSGGASGETQYF
CDR3nt: TGCGCCAGCAGCGGGGGGGCCTCGGGAGAGACCCAGTACTTC

v_gene: TRBV6-2/TRBV6-3
abundance: -
d_gene: -
j_gene: TRBJ1-4
CDR3aa: CASSYSSGGTKKLFF
CDR3nt: TGTGCCAGCAGTTACTCGAGTGGAGGGACTAAAAAACTGTTTTTT

v_gene: TRBV5-1
abundance: few
d_gene: TRBD1
j_gene: TRBJ2-7
CDR3aa: CASSSGTGLEQYF
CDR3nt: TGCGCCAGCAGCTCCGGGACAGGGCTCGAGCAGTACTTC

v_gene: TRBV7-9
abundance: few
d_gene: -
j_gene: TRBJ1-4
CDR3aa: CASSLEDWDEKLFF
CDR3nt: TGTGCCAGCAGCCTCGAGGATTGGGATGAAAAACTGTTTTTT

v_gene: TRBV20-1
abundance: many
d_gene: -
j_gene: TRBJ1-1
CDR3aa: CSARDPRTVRNTEAFF
CDR3nt: TGCAGTGCTAGAGATCCCAGGACAGTGAGGAACACTGAAGCTTTCTTT

v_gene: TRBV6-2/TRBV6-3
abundance: -
d_gene: TRBD2
j_gene: TRBJ2-7
CDR3aa: CASSYFLAGGTGYEQYF
CDR3nt: TGTGCCAGCAGTTACTTTCTAGCGGGGGGGACGGGCTACGAGCAGTACTTC

v_gene: TRBV7-2
abundance: few
d_gene: -
j_gene: TRBJ1-5
CDR3aa: CASSLKPGHQPQHF
CDR3nt: TGTGCCAGCAGCTTAAAACCCGGCCATCAGCCCCAGCATTTT

v_gene: TRBV12-3/TRBV12-4
abundance: few
d_gene: -
j_gene: TRBJ1-2
CDR3aa: CASSPDGGGNYGYTF
CDR3nt: TGTGCCAGCAGCCCAGATGGTGGGGGTAACTATGGCTACACCTTC

v_gene: TRBV18
abundance: -
d_gene: TRBD2
j_gene: TRBJ2-7
CDR3aa: CASSPVTLASGYEQYF
CDR3nt: TGTGCCAGCTCACCCGTGACCCTGGCTAGCGGCTACGAGCAGTACTTC

v_gene: TRBV7-2
abundance: few
d_gene: -
j_gene: TRBJ2-3
CDR3aa: CASSPRVLDTQYF
CDR3nt: TGTGCCAGCAGCCCCCGGGTCCTAGATACGCAGTATTTT

v_gene: TRBV20-1
abundance: -
d_gene: -
j_gene: TRBJ2-5
CDR3aa: CSALPAFQETQYF
CDR3nt: TGCAGTGCTTTGCCCGCGTTCCAAGAGACCCAGTACTTC

v_gene: TRBV11-2
abundance: -
d_gene: -
j_gene: TRBJ2-4
CDR3aa: CASSFIGGRNIQYF
CDR3nt: TGTGCCAGCAGCTTCATCGGGGGTAGAAACATTCAGTACTTC

v_gene: TRBV3-1
abundance: -
d_gene: -
j_gene: TRBJ1-1
CDR3aa: CASSQKGLANTEAFF
CDR3nt: TGTGCCAGCAGCCAAAAGGGTCTAGCAAACACTGAAGCTTTCTTT

v_gene: TRBV3-1
abundance: few
d_gene: -
j_gene: TRBJ2-1
CDR3aa: CASSPRNNEQFF
CDR3nt: TGTGCCAGCAGCCCGAGGAACAATGAGCAGTTCTTC

v_gene: TRBV3-1
abundance: -
d_gene: TRBD1
j_gene: TRBJ1-1
CDR3aa: CASTTPGQGTEAFF
CDR3nt: TGTGCCAGCACTACTCCGGGACAGGGTACTGAAGCTTTCTTT

v_gene: TRBV3-1
abundance: few
d_gene: -
j_gene: TRBJ1-1
CDR3aa: CASSQVEEGEAFF
CDR3nt: TGTGCCAGCAGCCAAGTTGAGGAGGGTGAAGCTTTCTTT

v_gene: TRBV7-2
abundance: -
d_gene: -
j_gene: TRBJ1-1
CDR3aa: CASSLEAANTEAFF
CDR3nt: TGTGCCAGCAGCTTAGAGGCGGCGAACACTGAAGCTTTCTTT

v_gene: TRBV5-1
abundance: few
d_gene: TRBD2
j_gene: TRBJ2-2
CDR3aa: CASSLLAGMNTGELFF
CDR3nt: TGCGCCAGCAGCTTACTAGCGGGAATGAACACCGGGGAGCTGTTTTTT

v_gene: TRBV20-1
abundance: few
d_gene: TRBD2
j_gene: TRBJ2-1
CDR3aa: CSARDPTSGNNEQFF
CDR3nt: TGCAGTGCTAGAGATCCAACTAGCGGGAACAATGAGCAGTTCTTC

v_gene: TRBV7-9
abundance: once
d_gene: TRBD2
j_gene: TRBJ2-7
CDR3aa: CASSTTSGSYEQYF
CDR3nt: TGTGCCAGCAGCACCACTAGCGGAAGCTACGAGCAGTACTTC

v_gene: TRBV6-5
abundance: -
d_gene: -
j_gene: TRBJ2-7
CDR3aa: CASSSTGRVPYEQYF
CDR3nt: TGTGCCAGCAGTTCTACAGGTCGGGTTCCCTACGAGCAGTACTTC

v_gene: TRBV27
abundance: -
d_gene: -
j_gene: TRBJ2-6
CDR3aa: CASSASRTSGANVLTF
CDR3nt: TGTGCCAGCAGTGCCTCCAGGACCTCTGGGGCCAACGTCCTGACTTTC

v_gene: TRBV15
abundance: -
d_gene: TRBD2
j_gene: TRBJ2-3
CDR3aa: CATSRELAGEDTQYF
CDR3nt: TGTGCCACCAGCAGAGAGCTAGCGGGGGAGGATACGCAGTATTTT

v_gene: TRBV12-3/TRBV12-4
abundance: many
d_gene: -
j_gene: TRBJ1-5
CDR3aa: CASSLQSNQPQHF
CDR3nt: TGTGCCAGCAGTCTTCAAAGCAATCAGCCCCAGCATTTT

v_gene: TRBV19
abundance: -
d_gene: -
j_gene: TRBJ1-2
CDR3aa: CASTHGGINYGYTF
CDR3nt: TGTGCCAGCACCCACGGGGGTATTAACTATGGCTACACCTTC